This T cell receptor (beta chain) derives from a study of shared clonotypes between healthy human individuals. Overall study results and limits: Sharing across four donors was highest in naive CD4 (approximately 5%) and lowest in memory CD8 (approximately 0.4%).

Authors' analysis steps: Sequence data from immunoSEQ were junction-only and lacked quality scores; consequently, filtering differed. Libraries were prepared by immunoSEQ multiplex PCR; TCRdb keeps only in-frame clonotypes and omits some of them. From that table come the V and J calls and clone size; the DNA was used to work out D and trimming. This table has 2 million or so clones, about 95% appearing once. Naivety among CD8 cells was defined by CD45RO negativity and positive CCR7 selection, thereby excluding terminally differentiated effector memory CD45RA+ cells. With respect to this clone: Its specificity is not known.

The germline CDR1 and CDR2 sequences are MNHEY and SVGAGI. V lost 5 bases to trimming and J lost 2 bases; unmatched junction nucleotides: 4. The CDR3 runs to 15 residues. The sequenced sample was naive CD8+ T cells sorted from blood. V is TRBV6-5 and J is TRBJ2-1; TRBD1 matches 9 bases. This receptor was obtained from a man younger than 35 in good health. This CDR3 reads CASSHGTGTYNEQFF. The CDR3 region has the DNA TGTGCCAGCAGTCATGGGACAGGGACCTACAATGAGCAGTTCTTC.